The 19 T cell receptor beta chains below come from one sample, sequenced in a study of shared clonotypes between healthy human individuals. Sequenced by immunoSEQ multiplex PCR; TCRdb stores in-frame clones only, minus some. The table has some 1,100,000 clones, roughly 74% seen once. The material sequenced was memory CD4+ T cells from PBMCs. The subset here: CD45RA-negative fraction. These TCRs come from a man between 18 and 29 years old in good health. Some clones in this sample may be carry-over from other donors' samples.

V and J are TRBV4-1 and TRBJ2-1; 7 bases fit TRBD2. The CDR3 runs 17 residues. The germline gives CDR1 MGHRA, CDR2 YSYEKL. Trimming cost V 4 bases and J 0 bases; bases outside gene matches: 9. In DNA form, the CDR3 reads TGCGCCAGCAGCCGCATTCAACTAGCGAACTCCTACAATGAGCAGTTCTTC. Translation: CASSRIQLANSYNEQFF.

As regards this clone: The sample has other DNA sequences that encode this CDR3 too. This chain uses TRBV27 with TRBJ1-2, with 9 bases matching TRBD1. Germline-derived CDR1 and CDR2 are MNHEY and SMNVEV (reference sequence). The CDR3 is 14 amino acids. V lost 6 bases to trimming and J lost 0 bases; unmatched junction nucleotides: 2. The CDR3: CASSRDRANYGYTF. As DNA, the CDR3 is TGTGCCAGCAGCCGGGACAGGGCTAACTATGGCTACACCTTC.

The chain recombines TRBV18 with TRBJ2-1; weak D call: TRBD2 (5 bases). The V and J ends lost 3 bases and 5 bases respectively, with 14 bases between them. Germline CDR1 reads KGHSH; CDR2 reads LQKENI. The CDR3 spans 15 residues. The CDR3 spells CASSPPNGVNNEQFF. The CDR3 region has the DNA TGTGCCAGCTCACCTCCAAACGGGGTTAACAATGAGCAGTTCTTC.

This chain's CDR3 is CASSYGGVGFIGEQYF. The DNA for the CDR3 is TGTGCCAGCAGTTACGGAGGCGTGGGGTTCATCGGCGAGCAGTACTTC. The chain joins TRBV6-5 to TRBJ2-7; possible D gene TRBD2, 5 bases. Per the germline V gene, CDR1 is MNHEY and CDR2 is SVGAGI. V was cut by 2 bases and J by 6 bases, with 20 bases left in between. The CDR3 extends over 16 amino acids.

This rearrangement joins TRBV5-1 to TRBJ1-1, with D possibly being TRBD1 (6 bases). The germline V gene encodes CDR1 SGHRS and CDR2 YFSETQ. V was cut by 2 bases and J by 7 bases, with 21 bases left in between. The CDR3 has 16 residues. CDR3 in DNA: TGCGCCAGCAGCTTCTTTGGGGGGCTTCGCGGTGGTGAAGCTTTCTTT. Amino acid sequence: CASSFFGGLRGGEAFF.

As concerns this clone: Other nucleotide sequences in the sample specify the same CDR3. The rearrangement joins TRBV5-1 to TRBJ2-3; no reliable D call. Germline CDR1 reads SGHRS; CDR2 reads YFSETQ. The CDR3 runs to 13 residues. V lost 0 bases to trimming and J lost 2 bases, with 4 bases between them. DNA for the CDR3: TGCGCCAGCAGCTTGGACTACACAGATACGCAGTATTTT. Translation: CASSLDYTDTQYF.

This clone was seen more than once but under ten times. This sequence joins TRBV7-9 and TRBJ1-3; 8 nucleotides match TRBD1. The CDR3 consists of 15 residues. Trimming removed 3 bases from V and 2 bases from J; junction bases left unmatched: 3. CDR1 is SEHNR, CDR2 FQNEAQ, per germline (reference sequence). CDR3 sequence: CASSFGTGAGNTIYF. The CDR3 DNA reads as TGTGCCAGCAGCTTCGGGACAGGAGCTGGAAACACCATATATTTT.

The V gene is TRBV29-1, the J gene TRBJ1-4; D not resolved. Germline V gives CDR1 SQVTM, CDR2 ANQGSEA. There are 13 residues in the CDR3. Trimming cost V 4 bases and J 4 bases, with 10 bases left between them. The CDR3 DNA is TGCAGCGTTGTGAACCCTGTTAATGAAAAACTGTTTTTT. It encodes CSVVNPVNEKLFF.

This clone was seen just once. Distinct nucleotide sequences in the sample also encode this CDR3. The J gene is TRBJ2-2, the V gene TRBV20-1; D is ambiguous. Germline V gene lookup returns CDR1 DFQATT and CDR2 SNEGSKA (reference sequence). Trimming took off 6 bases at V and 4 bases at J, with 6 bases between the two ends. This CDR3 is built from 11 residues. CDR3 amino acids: CSAAVTGELFF. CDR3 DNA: TGCAGTGCGGCAGTCACCGGGGAGCTGTTTTTT.

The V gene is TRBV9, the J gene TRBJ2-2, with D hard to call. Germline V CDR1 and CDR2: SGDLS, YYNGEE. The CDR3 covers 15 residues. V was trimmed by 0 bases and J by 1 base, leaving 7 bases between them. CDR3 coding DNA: TGTGCCAGCAGCGTAGAGCTACTGAACACCGGGGAGCTGTTTTTT. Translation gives CASSVELLNTGELFF.

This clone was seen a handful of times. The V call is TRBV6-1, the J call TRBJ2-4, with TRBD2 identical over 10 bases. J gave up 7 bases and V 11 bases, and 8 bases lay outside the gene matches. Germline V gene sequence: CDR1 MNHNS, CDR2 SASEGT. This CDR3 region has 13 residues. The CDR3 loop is CACIEREGNIQYF. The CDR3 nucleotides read TGTGCCTGTATAGAGCGGGAGGGGAACATTCAGTACTTC.

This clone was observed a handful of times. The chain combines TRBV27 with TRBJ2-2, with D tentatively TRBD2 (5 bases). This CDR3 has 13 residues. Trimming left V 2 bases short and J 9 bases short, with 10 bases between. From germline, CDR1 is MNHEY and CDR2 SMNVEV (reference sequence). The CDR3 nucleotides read TGTGCCAGCAGTTTAGGCGGACTCCGGGAGCTGTTTTTT. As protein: CASSLGGLRELFF.

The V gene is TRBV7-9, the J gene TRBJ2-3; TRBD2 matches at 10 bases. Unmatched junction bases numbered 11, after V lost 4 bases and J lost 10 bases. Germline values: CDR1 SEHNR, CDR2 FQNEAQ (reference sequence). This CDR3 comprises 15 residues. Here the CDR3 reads CASSYISGRLSSQYF. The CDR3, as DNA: TGTGCCAGCAGCTACATTAGCGGGAGGCTCAGTTCGCAGTATTTT.

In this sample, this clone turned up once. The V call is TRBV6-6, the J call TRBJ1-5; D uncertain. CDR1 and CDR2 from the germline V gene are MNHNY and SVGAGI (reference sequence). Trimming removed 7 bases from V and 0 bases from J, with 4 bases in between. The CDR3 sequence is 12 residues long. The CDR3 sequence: CASTVSNQPQHF. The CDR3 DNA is TGTGCCAGCACGGTTAGCAATCAGCCCCAGCATTTT.

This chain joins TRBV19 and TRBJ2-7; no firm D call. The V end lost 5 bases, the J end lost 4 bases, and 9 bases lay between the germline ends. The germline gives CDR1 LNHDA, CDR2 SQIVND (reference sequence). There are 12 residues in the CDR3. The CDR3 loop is CASSPGLYEQYF. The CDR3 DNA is TGTGCCAGTAGTCCAGGATTGTACGAGCAGTACTTC. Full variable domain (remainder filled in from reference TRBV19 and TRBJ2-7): DGGITQSPKYLFRKEGQNVTLSCEQNLNHDAMYWYRQDPGQGLRLIYYSQIVNDFQKGDIAEGYSVSREKKESFPLTVTSAQKNPTAFYLCASSPGLYEQYFGPGTRLTVT.

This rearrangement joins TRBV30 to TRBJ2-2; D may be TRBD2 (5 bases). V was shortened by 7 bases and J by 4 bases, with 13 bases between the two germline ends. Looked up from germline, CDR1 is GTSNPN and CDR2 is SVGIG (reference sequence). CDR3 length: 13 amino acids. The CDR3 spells CAFSGGLTGELFF. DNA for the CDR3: TGTGCCTTCAGCGGAGGTCTCACCGGGGAGCTGTTTTTT.

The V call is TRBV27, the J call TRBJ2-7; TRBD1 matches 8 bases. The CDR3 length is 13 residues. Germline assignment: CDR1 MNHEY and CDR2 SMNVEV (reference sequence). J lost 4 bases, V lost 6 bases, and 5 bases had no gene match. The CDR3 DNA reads TGTGCCAGCAGACGACAGGGGACATACGAGCAGTACTTC. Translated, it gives CASRRQGTYEQYF.

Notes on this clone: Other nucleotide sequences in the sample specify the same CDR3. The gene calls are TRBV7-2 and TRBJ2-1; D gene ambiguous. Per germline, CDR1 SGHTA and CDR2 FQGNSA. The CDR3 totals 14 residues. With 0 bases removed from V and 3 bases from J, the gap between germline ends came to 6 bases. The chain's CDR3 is CASSLARDYNEQFF. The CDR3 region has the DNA TGTGCCAGCAGCTTAGCTCGAGACTACAATGAGCAGTTCTTC.

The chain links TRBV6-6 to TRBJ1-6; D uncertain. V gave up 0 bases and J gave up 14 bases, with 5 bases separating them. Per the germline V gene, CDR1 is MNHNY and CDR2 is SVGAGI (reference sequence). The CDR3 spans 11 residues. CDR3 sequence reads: CASSYSRALHF. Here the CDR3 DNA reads TGTGCCAGCAGTTACTCCCGGGCCCTCCACTTT.